The 13 T cell receptor beta chains reported below all come from one sample, sequenced in a study of blood T cells in healthy people across ages. For the second PCR, which ran for about 7 to 11 cycles, a sample-barcoded 5' primer and a J-beta primer mix were used. TCRdb re-called the 5' RACE reads through MiXCR, storing one row per CDR3 protein. The table shows over 1,500,000 distinct CDR3 sequences, with 49% occurring only once. Sequenced: blood. These receptor sequences come from a woman between 40 and 55 years old in good health.

The chain is built from TRBV28 and TRBJ2-3; D unclear. Germline V lookup: CDR1 MDHEN, CDR2 SYDVKM. The germline V and J ends were trimmed by 5 bases and 7 bases, with 10 bases remaining between them. This CDR3 has 12 amino acids. The CDR3 DNA reads as TGTGCCAGCAGTATCGGTGGGCATACGCAGTATTTT. Encoded protein: CASSIGGHTQYF.

J is TRBJ2-4 and V is TRBV5-1; perhaps TRBD1 as D (6 bases). The CDR3 extends over 15 amino acids. Germline loops: CDR1 SGHRS, CDR2 YFSETQ. V shed 5 bases and J shed 2 bases, with 14 bases lying between them. CDR3 amino acids: CASSQYRAPKNIQYF. CDR3 nucleotides: TGCGCCAGCAGTCAGTACAGGGCGCCCAAAAACATTCAGTACTTC.

Worth noting for this clonotype: One end of the junction fails to match germline, which may point to a read error. J is TRBJ1-4 and V is TRBV11-2; TRBD1 aligns across 7 bases. Per germline, CDR1 SGHAT and CDR2 FQNNGV. The CDR3 is made up of 15 amino acids. The CDR3 nucleotides read TGTGCCAGCAGCTTAGGAAGGCGCAGGGGGGAAAAACCGTTTTTT. Its translation: CASSLGRRRGEKPFF.

This chain joins TRBV28 and TRBJ2-4; TRBD2 aligns across 10 bases. Judging by the DNA end, TRBJ2-7 fits better; the J call may be wrong. From germline, CDR1 is MDHEN and CDR2 SYDVKM. The CDR3 totals 14 residues. CDR3: CASKAGGLYYEQYF. The CDR3 nucleotides read TGTGCCAGCAAAGCGGGGGGGCTCTACTACGAGCAGTACTTC.

The chain carries TRBV7-2 and TRBJ2-1; unclear D gene. With 2 bases removed from V and 10 bases from J, the gap between germline ends came to 12 bases. Germline V gene data show CDR1 as SGHTA and CDR2 as FQGNSA. The CDR3 runs 13 residues. In nucleotides, the CDR3 is TGTGCCAGCAGCTTACTCGATCTATCCGAGCAGTTCTTC. This sequence encodes CASSLLDLSEQFF.

V and J are TRBV4-1 and TRBJ2-5; D gene unclear. Germline lookup yields CDR1 MGHRA and CDR2 YSYEKL. Trimming left V 1 base short and J 3 bases short, with 6 bases between. This CDR3 is 13 amino acids long. The CDR3 loop is CASSQVEEETQYF. The DNA for the CDR3 is TGCGCCAGCAGCCAAGTTGAAGAAGAGACCCAGTACTTC.

The chain links TRBV20-1 to TRBJ2-3; 8 bases line up with TRBD1. This CDR3 has 15 amino acids. V trimming: 6 bases; J trimming: 0 bases; junction bases outside the gene matches: 8. Germline values: CDR1 DFQATT, CDR2 SNEGSKA (reference sequence). The CDR3 DNA follows: TGCAGTGCCAAGGGACAGGCCACTAGCACAGATACGCAGTATTTT. This sequence encodes CSAKGQATSTDTQYF.

This clonotype was observed a few times. The chain employs TRBV5-6 and TRBJ2-1; D uncertain. Germline CDR1 SGHDT, CDR2 YYEEEE. V gave up 0 bases and J gave up 2 bases, with 9 bases separating them. This CDR3 has 15 amino acids. CDR3 nucleotides: TGTGCCAGCAGCTTGGAAATAGGGCCCTACAATGAGCAGTTCTTC. Encoded protein: CASSLEIGPYNEQFF.

This clonotype was detected a few times. The J gene is TRBJ2-3, the V gene TRBV6-5; D remains ambiguous. The V end was cut by 2 bases, the J end by 4 bases, with 10 bases between. The V gene's germline CDR1 is MNHEY and CDR2 SVGAGI. This CDR3 is built from 14 residues. CDR3 sequence (DNA): TGTGCCAGCAGTTACGCGAGAATTTCAGATACGCAGTATTTT. As protein: CASSYARISDTQYF.

The chain recombines TRBV4-2 with TRBJ1-4; 9 bases map to TRBD1. This CDR3 region has 16 residues. The germline V gene has CDR1 LGHNA and CDR2 YNFKEQ. The trim removed 0 bases at V and 8 bases at J, leaving 7 bases unmatched. DNA of the CDR3: TGTGCCAGCAGCCAAGACAACAGGGGGCCAAAGGAAAAACTGTTTTTT. Protein sequence: CASSQDNRGPKEKLFF.

The chain carries TRBV6-2 or TRBV6-3 and TRBJ2-7, with 8 bases that match TRBD1. Germline V gene data show CDR1 as MNHEY and CDR2 as SVGEGT. The V gene end was trimmed by 6 bases and the J gene end by 0 bases; junction bases not matched to a gene: 7. The CDR3 is 15 residues long. DNA of the CDR3: TGTGCCAGCAGAAGGTACAGGGGGTACTCCTACGAGCAGTACTTC. Translating gives CASRRYRGYSYEQYF.

The chain joins TRBV6-1 to TRBJ2-1; D remains unclear. Per the germline V gene, CDR1 is MNHNS and CDR2 is SASEGT. V lost 1 base and J 5 bases, leaving 6 bases between the germline ends. The CDR3 length is 13 residues. DNA for the CDR3: TGTGCCAGCAGTGAAGGCGTGGACAATGAGCAGTTCTTC. Its translation: CASSEGVDNEQFF.

V and J are TRBV6-5 and TRBJ2-1, with 8 bases lining up with TRBD1. V shed 5 bases, J shed 7 bases, and the junction held 7 bases outside the gene matches. This CDR3 comprises 14 residues. CDR1 and CDR2 from the germline V gene are MNHEY and SVGAGI. The chain's CDR3 is CASSPGTGRNEQFF. CDR3 DNA sequence: TGTGCCAGCAGTCCCGGGACAGGAAGGAATGAGCAGTTCTTC.